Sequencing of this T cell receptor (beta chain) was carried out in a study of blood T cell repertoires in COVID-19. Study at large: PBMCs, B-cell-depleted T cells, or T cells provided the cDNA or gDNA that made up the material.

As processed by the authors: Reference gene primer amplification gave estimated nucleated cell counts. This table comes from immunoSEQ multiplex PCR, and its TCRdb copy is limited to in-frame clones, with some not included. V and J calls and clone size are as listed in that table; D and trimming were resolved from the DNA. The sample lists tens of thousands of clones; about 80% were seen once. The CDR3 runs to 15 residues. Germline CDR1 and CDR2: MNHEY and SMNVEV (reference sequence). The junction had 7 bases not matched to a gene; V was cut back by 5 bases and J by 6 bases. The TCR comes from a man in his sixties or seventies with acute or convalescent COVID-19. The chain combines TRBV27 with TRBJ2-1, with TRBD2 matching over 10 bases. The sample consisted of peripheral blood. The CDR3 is CASSGLAGVGNEQFF. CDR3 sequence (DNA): TGTGCCAGCAGTGGTCTAGCGGGAGTAGGCAATGAGCAGTTCTTC.